Shown below are 10 T cell receptor beta chains from a single sample sequenced in a study of T-cell reconstitution after alpha-beta-depleted transplantation in children. TCRbeta library preparation incorporated unique molecular identifiers. Using its own MiXCR run on the PCR reads, TCRdb lists one record per CDR3 protein. This table has approximately 340,000 distinct CDR3 sequences, approximately 10% appearing once. This sample comprised PBMCs from the stem cell graft donor, obtained from the stem cell graft. The receptors were sampled from a human donor who donated a stem cell graft to a child with acute lymphoblastic leukemia.

The chain is built from TRBV6-1 and TRBJ1-1, with 7 nucleotides matching TRBD1. The V gene end was trimmed by 5 bases and the J gene end by 1 base; junction bases not matched to a gene: 16. Germline V lookup: CDR1 MNHNS, CDR2 SASEGT. This CDR3 comprises 18 residues. The CDR3 nucleotides are TGTGCCAGCAGTCGAACTCAGGGGGGGCTCATTAGGAACACTGAAGCTTTCTTT. It is translated as CASSRTQGGLIRNTEAFF.

This clonotype turned up a few times. The chain combines TRBV4-2 with TRBJ1-1; the D is unclear. The germline CDR1 and CDR2 sequences are LGHNA and YNFKEQ. The length of the CDR3 is 16 residues. The ends were cut back, 1 base at V and 7 bases at J, with 19 bases in the middle. CDR3: CASSQAYRESIGEAFF. In DNA form, the CDR3 reads TGTGCCAGCAGCCAAGCCTATCGGGAAAGTATAGGTGAAGCTTTCTTT.

Only a few counts were recorded for this clonotype. The chain couples TRBV12-3 or TRBV12-4 to TRBJ1-4; D uncertain. V was trimmed by 6 bases and J by 0 bases, leaving 14 bases between them. This CDR3 comprises 16 residues. CDR3: CASSTTYSATNEKLFF. CDR3 nucleotide sequence: TGTGCCAGCAGCACCACCTACTCAGCAACTAATGAAAAACTGTTTTTT.

This clonotype has a handful of counts. The chain recombines TRBV12-3 or TRBV12-4 with TRBJ1-4; D is perhaps TRBD1 (5 bases). Trimming stripped 3 bases from V and 2 bases from J, with 22 bases between. CDR3 length equals 19 residues. CDR3 in DNA: TGTGCCAGCAGTTTTCATCGGGACTTAATCTCGGGCACTAATGAAAAACTGTTTTTT. Its translation is CASSFHRDLISGTNEKLFF.

This chain joins TRBV12-3 or TRBV12-4 and TRBJ2-7, with TRBD1 matching over 9 bases. The J segment lost 5 bases and the V segment lost 6 bases, leaving 11 bases of the junction unmatched. This CDR3 is 15 amino acids long. This CDR3 reads CASSKTGTGSDEQYF. The DNA for the CDR3 is TGTGCCAGCAGCAAGACAGGGACAGGGTCTGACGAGCAGTACTTC.

The chain carries TRBV4-3 and TRBJ2-3; possible D gene TRBD2, 6 bases. CDR1 and CDR2 from the germline V gene are LGHNA and YSLEER. This CDR3 contains 20 residues. The V end was cut by 0 bases, the J end by 3 bases, with 25 bases between. The CDR3 sequence is CASSQDSIGGLAQFTDTQYF. The CDR3 DNA reads as TGCGCCAGCAGCCAAGATTCGATCGGGGGACTCGCTCAATTTACAGATACGCAGTATTTT.

The chain uses TRBV19 and TRBJ2-1; a weak D match, TRBD2 (6 bases). Trimming took 5 bases from V and 7 from J, leaving 21 bases between them. Germline V CDR1 and CDR2: LNHDA, SQIVND (reference sequence). CDR3 length: 16 amino acids. The CDR3 coding sequence is TGTGCCAGTAGTCCAAAGGAGGGATTATTCCCTAATGAGCAGTTCTTC. Its protein product is CASSPKEGLFPNEQFF. Variable domain in full (rest from reference TRBV19 and TRBJ2-1): DGGITQSPKYLFRKEGQNVTLSCEQNLNHDAMYWYRQDPGQGLRLIYYSQIVNDFQKGDIAEGYSVSREKKESFPLTVTSAQKNPTAFYLCASSPKEGLFPNEQFFGPGTRLTVL.

The chain uses TRBV7-9 and TRBJ2-1; D unclear. This CDR3 comprises 15 residues. Trimming shortened V by 5 bases and J by 3 bases, and 14 bases separated the two germline ends. Germline assignment: CDR1 SEHNR and CDR2 FQNEAQ (reference sequence). The chain's CDR3 is CASSPHRQFYNEQFF. As DNA, the CDR3 is TGTGCCAGCAGCCCCCACCGCCAGTTCTACAATGAGCAGTTCTTC.

The rearrangement joins TRBV11-2 to TRBJ2-7; D not resolved. This CDR3 spans 14 amino acids. Germline V gene data show CDR1 as SGHAT and CDR2 as FQNNGV. Trimming pared 0 bases from V and 2 bases from J, leaving 8 bases between. In DNA, the CDR3 is TGTGCCAGCAGCTTAGAGGCAGGAACCTACGAGCAGTACTTC. It yields the protein CASSLEAGTYEQYF.

The gene calls are TRBV3-1 and TRBJ2-2, with a tentative D call TRBD1 (5 bases). The V end was cut by 0 bases, the J end by 5 bases, with 13 bases between. CDR1 LGHDT and CDR2 YNNKEL come from the germline V gene (reference sequence). The CDR3 is made up of 16 amino acids. The CDR3, as DNA: TGTGCCAGCAGCCAAGACCAAGGGGTCAGTACCGGGGAGCTGTTTTTT. Its protein is CASSQDQGVSTGELFF.